The 23 T cell receptor beta chains presented below share a single source sample, sequenced in a study of blood T cell repertoires in COVID-19. TCRdb's table, derived via immunoSEQ multiplex PCR, lists solely in-frame clones and lacks some. The sample carries over 250,000 clones, roughly four fifths recorded once. Material: PBMCs or T cells enriched from blood (not recorded which). The receptors stem from a man aged 35 to 55 who had been exposed to COVID-19.

CDR3 sequence: CASSQGELNQPQHF. CDR3 coding DNA: TGTGCCAGCAGCCAGGGAGAGTTAAATCAGCCCCAGCATTTT. The rearrangement links TRBV3-1 (or the pseudogene TRBV3-2) to TRBJ1-5; D is undetermined. The V gene lost 3 bases and the J gene lost 4 bases, with 10 bases spanning the gap. The germline V gene has CDR1 LGHDT and CDR2 YNNKEL (reference sequence). This CDR3 has 14 residues.

This sequence joins TRBV5-4 and TRBJ2-3, with D perhaps matching TRBD2 (6 bases). Germline values: CDR1 SGHNT, CDR2 YYREEE (reference sequence). Trimming shortened V by 0 bases and J by 0 bases, and 11 bases separated the two germline ends. The length of the CDR3 is 16 residues. The DNA of the CDR3 is TGTGCCAGCAGCTTGGACCGGGGAGGTAGCACAGATACGCAGTATTTT. It is translated as CASSLDRGGSTDTQYF.

This clone was seen only a few times. The chain joins TRBV5-4 to TRBJ1-6; D might be TRBD1 (6 bases). Germline V gene sequence: CDR1 SGHNT, CDR2 YYREEE (reference sequence). CDR3 length equals 14 residues. V lost 0 bases and J lost 10, with 11 bases in between. This CDR3 is CASSLGAGESPLHF. DNA of the CDR3: TGTGCCAGCAGCTTGGGTGCAGGGGAATCACCCCTCCACTTT.

V gene TRBV6-5 combines with J gene TRBJ1-3; 8 nucleotides match TRBD1. CDR3 length: 15 residues. Germline V gives CDR1 MNHEY, CDR2 SVGAGI. Trimming at V came to 7 bases and at J to 4 bases, leaving 9 bases not matched to a gene. The CDR3 sequence: CASTVTGAGGNTIYF. DNA of the CDR3: TGTGCCAGCACCGTGACAGGGGCAGGAGGAAACACCATATATTTT.

The CDR3 nucleotides read TGTGCCAGCAGCACCCGGCAGGCAGAAAAACTGTTTTTT. Translated: CASSTRQAEKLFF. This rearrangement joins TRBV3-1 (or the pseudogene TRBV3-2) to TRBJ1-4, with D unclear. Germline CDR1 is LGHDT and CDR2 is YNNKEL (reference sequence). CDR3 length equals 13 residues. With 5 bases removed from V and 8 bases from J, the gap between germline ends came to 12 bases.

The chain carries TRBV2 and TRBJ1-4; D is undetermined. Per the germline V gene, CDR1 is SNHLY and CDR2 is FYNNEI. Trimming took 5 bases from V and 8 from J, leaving 9 bases between them. The CDR3 consists of 12 residues. CDR3 residues: CASSKSQEKLFF. CDR3 sequence (DNA): TGTGCCAGCAGTAAGAGTCAAGAAAAACTGTTTTTT.

V usage is TRBV30 and J usage is TRBJ2-3; weak D call: TRBD2 (6 bases). The CDR3 extends over 15 amino acids. Germline V gene sequence: CDR1 GTSNPN, CDR2 SVGIG (reference sequence). Trimming took off 3 bases at V and 1 base at J, with 14 bases between the two ends. The DNA of the CDR3 is TGTGCCTGGAGGGCGAAGGCGGGGCGCACAGATACGCAGTATTTT. Its protein product is CAWRAKAGRTDTQYF.

The genes are TRBV7-8 and TRBJ1-2; 7 bases are shared with TRBD1. The V gene end was trimmed by 2 bases and the J gene end by 14 bases; junction bases not matched to a gene: 5. The length of the CDR3 is 11 residues. Germline V gives CDR1 SGHVS, CDR2 FQNEAQ. The CDR3 DNA reads TGTGCCAGCAGCTTAAGGGGGCAGCGGACCTTC. Protein product: CASSLRGQRTF.

The gene calls are TRBV7-8 and TRBJ1-2; a possible D gene is TRBD1 (6 bases). Trimming took off 3 bases at V and 4 bases at J, with 18 bases between the two ends. Germline loops: CDR1 SGHVS, CDR2 FQNEAQ. This CDR3 has 16 residues. CDR3 nucleotide sequence: TGTGCCAGCAGCTTGACAGGACTCACCAGCACCTATGGCTACACCTTC. It encodes CASSLTGLTSTYGYTF.

This chain connects TRBV6-4 to TRBJ2-5; TRBD1 matches 7 bases. The CDR3 contains 13 residues. After removal of 6 bases from V and 4 bases from J, the junction contained 5 bases not matched to a gene. Germline CDR1 and CDR2: MRHNA and SNTAGT. The CDR3 DNA sequence: TGTGCCAGCAGCAGACAGGGCGGAGAGACCCAGTACTTC. It is translated as CASSRQGGETQYF.

This rearrangement joins TRBV4-1 to TRBJ2-7; 10 positions match TRBD1. The J segment lost 2 bases and the V segment lost 5 bases, leaving 6 bases of the junction unmatched. CDR3 length: 15 residues. Germline V gene data show CDR1 as MGHRA and CDR2 as YSYEKL. The CDR3 sequence: CASSTGTGVPYEQYF. The CDR3, as DNA: TGCGCCAGCAGCACCGGGACAGGGGTTCCCTACGAGCAGTACTTC.

The chain combines TRBV6-1 with TRBJ2-7, with TRBD2 identical over 9 bases. The J segment lost 2 bases and the V segment lost 3 bases, leaving 14 bases of the junction unmatched. In germline, CDR1 is MNHNS, CDR2 SASEGT. The CDR3 extends over 18 amino acids. CDR3 residues: CASSDFPLWSGRPYEQYF. CDR3 DNA sequence: TGTGCCAGCAGTGATTTCCCCCTGTGGAGCGGGAGGCCCTACGAGCAGTACTTC.

The V and J genes are TRBV19 and TRBJ2-2; possibly TRBD2 for D (6 bases). Trimming removed 8 bases from V and 1 base from J, with 17 bases in between. The CDR3 is made up of 16 amino acids. Per germline, CDR1 LNHDA and CDR2 SQIVND (reference sequence). The CDR3, as DNA: TGTGCCAGTTGCCGAACCGCCGGGGGGAACACCGGGGAGCTGTTTTTT. This codes for CASCRTAGGNTGELFF.

The gene calls are TRBV7-9 and TRBJ2-3; TRBD1 matches at 7 bases. V lost 5 bases, J lost 2 bases, and 4 bases stayed unmatched. CDR1 and CDR2 (germline): SEHNR, FQNEAQ (reference sequence). The CDR3 is 14 amino acids. The CDR3 nucleotides read TGTGCCAGCAGCAGAGGACAGGTCACAGATACGCAGTATTTT. Protein sequence: CASSRGQVTDTQYF.

Details on this clone: In the same sample, other DNA sequences code for this CDR3. J is TRBJ2-7 and V is TRBV27; 9 nucleotides match TRBD1. The length of the CDR3 is 16 residues. Germline V gene sequence: CDR1 MNHEY, CDR2 SMNVEV (reference sequence). V was clipped by 6 bases and J by 2 bases; unmatched bases: 11. The chain's CDR3 is CASSPSPGTGTYEQYF. In nucleotides, the CDR3 is TGTGCCAGCAGCCCGTCGCCCGGGACAGGGACCTACGAGCAGTACTTC.

The V gene is TRBV27, the J gene TRBJ1-1; D is ambiguous. Germline loops: CDR1 MNHEY, CDR2 SMNVEV (reference sequence). The CDR3 runs 14 residues. V was shortened by 5 bases and J by 3 bases, with 13 bases between the two germline ends. The DNA for the CDR3 is TGTGCCAGCAGTCCTCAACCTGGGCACACTGAAGCTTTCTTT. The encoded protein is CASSPQPGHTEAFF.

J is TRBJ1-6 and V is TRBV19, with D possibly matching TRBD1 (5 bases). CDR3 length equals 16 residues. The germline V gene has CDR1 LNHDA and CDR2 SQIVND (reference sequence). V gave up 6 bases and J gave up 6 bases, with 18 bases separating them. The CDR3 region is CASRRAQDLFNSPLHF. CDR3 sequence (DNA): TGTGCCAGTAGGAGAGCACAGGATCTCTTTAATTCACCCCTCCACTTT.

The genes are TRBV4-2 and TRBJ1-4; no firm D call. CDR1 LGHNA and CDR2 YNFKEQ come from the germline V gene. The CDR3 sequence is 13 residues long. Deletions cut 4 bases from V and 4 bases from J, with 7 bases between. The CDR3 spells CASSLGLNEKLFF. The CDR3 DNA sequence: TGTGCCAGCAGCCTGGGCCTTAATGAAAAACTGTTTTTT.

V is TRBV6-1 and J is TRBJ2-1; 8 nucleotides agree with TRBD1. V shed 3 bases and J 8 bases; nucleotides not matched to a gene: 21. CDR1 MNHNS and CDR2 SASEGT come from the germline V gene. The CDR3 extends over 19 amino acids. The chain's CDR3 is CASSDGGGQAKRRRDEQFF. The CDR3 DNA reads TGTGCCAGCAGTGATGGAGGGGGACAGGCCAAACGACGGCGAGATGAGCAGTTCTTC.

This clone has more than one count but fewer than ten. V gene TRBV7-9 combines with J gene TRBJ2-1, with 8 bases aligning to TRBD2. CDR1 and CDR2 (germline): SEHNR, FQNEAQ (reference sequence). With 3 bases clipped from V and 9 bases from J, the junction kept 7 bases outside the gene matches. CDR3 length: 14 amino acids. Written as DNA, the CDR3 is TGTGCCAGCAGCTTGGATTACGGGAGGGGTGAGCAGTTCTTC. Protein product: CASSLDYGRGEQFF.

In the case of this clone: At one end the junction does not follow the germline gene, possibly because of a read error. The chain employs TRBV11-2 and TRBJ2-7, with a tentative D call TRBD2 (5 bases). The CDR3 loop spans 15 amino acids. Germline assignment: CDR1 SGHAT and CDR2 FQNNGV. CDR3 loop: CASSLVRGRGVEQYF. The CDR3 coding sequence is TGTGCCAGCAGTTTAGTGCGCGGCCGGGGAGTCGAGCAGTACTTC.

The rearrangement uses TRBV9 and TRBJ2-5; a possible D gene is TRBD2 (5 bases). In germline, CDR1 is SGDLS, CDR2 YYNGEE. Trimming took off 3 bases at V and 5 bases at J, with 5 bases between the two ends. This CDR3 region has 11 residues. The CDR3 reads CASSAGETQYF. The CDR3 DNA is TGTGCCAGCAGCGCGGGGGAGACCCAGTACTTC.

The chain is built from TRBV7-3 and TRBJ2-3; D is uncertain. The CDR3 contains 14 residues. The germline V and J ends were trimmed by 5 bases and 0 bases, with 9 bases remaining between them. CDR1 is SGHTA and CDR2 is FQGTGA in the germline V gene. The CDR3 bases are TGTGCCAGCAGCCCCCTAACTAGCACAGATACGCAGTATTTT. This translates into CASSPLTSTDTQYF.